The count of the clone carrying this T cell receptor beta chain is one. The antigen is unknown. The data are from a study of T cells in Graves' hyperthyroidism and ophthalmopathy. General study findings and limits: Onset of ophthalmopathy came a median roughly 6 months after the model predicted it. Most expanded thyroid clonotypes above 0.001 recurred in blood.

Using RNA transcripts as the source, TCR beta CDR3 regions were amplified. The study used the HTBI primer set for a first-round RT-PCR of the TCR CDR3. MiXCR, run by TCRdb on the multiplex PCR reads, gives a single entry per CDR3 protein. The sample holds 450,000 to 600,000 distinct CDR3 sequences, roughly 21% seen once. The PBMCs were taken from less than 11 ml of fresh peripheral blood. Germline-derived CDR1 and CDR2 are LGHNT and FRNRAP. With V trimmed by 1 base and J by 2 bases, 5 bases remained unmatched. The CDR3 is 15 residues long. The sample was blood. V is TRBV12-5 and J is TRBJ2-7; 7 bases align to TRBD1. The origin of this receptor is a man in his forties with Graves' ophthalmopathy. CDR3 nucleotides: TGTGCTAGTGGTTTGGCCGGGACAGCACCCTACGAGCAGTACTTC. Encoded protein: CASGLAGTAPYEQYF.